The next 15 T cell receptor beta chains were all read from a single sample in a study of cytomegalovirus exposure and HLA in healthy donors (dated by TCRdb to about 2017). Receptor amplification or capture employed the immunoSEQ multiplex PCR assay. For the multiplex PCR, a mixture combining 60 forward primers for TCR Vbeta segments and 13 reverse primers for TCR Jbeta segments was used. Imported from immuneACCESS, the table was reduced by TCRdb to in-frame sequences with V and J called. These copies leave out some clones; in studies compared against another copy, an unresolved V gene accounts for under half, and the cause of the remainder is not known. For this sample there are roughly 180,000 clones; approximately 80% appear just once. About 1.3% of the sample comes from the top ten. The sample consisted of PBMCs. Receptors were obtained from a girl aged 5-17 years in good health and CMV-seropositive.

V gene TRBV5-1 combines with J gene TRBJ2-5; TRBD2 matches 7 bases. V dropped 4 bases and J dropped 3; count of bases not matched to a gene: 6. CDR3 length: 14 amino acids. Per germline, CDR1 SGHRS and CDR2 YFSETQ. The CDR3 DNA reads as TGCGCCAGCAGCCCACGACTAGCCGAAGAGACCCAGTACTTC. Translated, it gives CASSPRLAEETQYF.

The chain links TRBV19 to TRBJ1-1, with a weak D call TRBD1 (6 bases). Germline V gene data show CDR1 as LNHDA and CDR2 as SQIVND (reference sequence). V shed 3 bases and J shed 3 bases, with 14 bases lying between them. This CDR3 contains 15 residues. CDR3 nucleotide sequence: TGTGCCAGTAGTATCCGTCAGGGGACCGACACTGAAGCTTTCTTT. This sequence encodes CASSIRQGTDTEAFF.

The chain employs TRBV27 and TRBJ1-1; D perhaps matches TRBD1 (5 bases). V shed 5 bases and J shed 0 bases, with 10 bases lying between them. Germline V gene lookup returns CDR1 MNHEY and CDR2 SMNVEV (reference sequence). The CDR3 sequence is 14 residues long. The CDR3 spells CASSLLRVNTEAFF. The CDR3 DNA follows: TGTGCCAGCAGTCTTCTCAGGGTGAACACTGAAGCTTTCTTT.

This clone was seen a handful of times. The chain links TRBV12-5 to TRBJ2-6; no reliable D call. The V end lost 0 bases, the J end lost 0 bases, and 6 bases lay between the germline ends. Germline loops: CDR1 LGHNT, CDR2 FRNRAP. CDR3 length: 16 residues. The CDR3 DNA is TGTGCTAGTGGTTTGGTAAGGAGCTCTGGGGCCAACGTCCTGACTTTC. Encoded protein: CASGLVRSSGANVLTF.

This CDR3 reads CAWGQVEQFF. CDR3 sequence (DNA): TGTGCCTGGGGACAGGTTGAGCAGTTCTTC. This chain links TRBV30 with TRBJ2-1, with 7 nucleotides matching TRBD1. Germline assignment: CDR1 GTSNPN and CDR2 SVGIG (reference sequence). Unmatched junction bases numbered 1, after V lost 5 bases and J lost 9 bases. The CDR3 has 10 residues.

CDR3 loop: CASSSGTGSQPQHF. In DNA, the CDR3 is TGCGCCAGCAGCTCCGGGACAGGGAGTCAGCCCCAGCATTTT. The V gene is TRBV5-1, the J gene TRBJ1-5, with 9 positions matching TRBD1. V dropped 3 bases and J dropped 6; count of bases not matched to a gene: 4. The germline CDR1 and CDR2 sequences are SGHRS and YFSETQ. CDR3 length equals 14 residues.

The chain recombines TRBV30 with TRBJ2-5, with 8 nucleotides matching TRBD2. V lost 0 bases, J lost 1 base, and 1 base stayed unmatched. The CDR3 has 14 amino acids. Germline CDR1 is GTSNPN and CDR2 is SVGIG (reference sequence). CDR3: CAWSVRGGQETQYF. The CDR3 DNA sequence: TGTGCCTGGAGTGTACGGGGGGGCCAAGAGACCCAGTACTTC.

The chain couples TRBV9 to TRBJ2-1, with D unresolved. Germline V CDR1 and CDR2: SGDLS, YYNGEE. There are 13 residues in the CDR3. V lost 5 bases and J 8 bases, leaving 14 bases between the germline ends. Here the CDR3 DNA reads TGTGCCAGCAGATACGAGAGCGCGGATGAGCAGTTCTTC. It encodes CASRYESADEQFF.

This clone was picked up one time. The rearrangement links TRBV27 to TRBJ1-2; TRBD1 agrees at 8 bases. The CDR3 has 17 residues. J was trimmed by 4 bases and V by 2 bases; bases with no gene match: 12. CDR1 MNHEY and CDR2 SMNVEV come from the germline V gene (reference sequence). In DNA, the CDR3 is TGTGCCAGCAGTTTAAAAGCCCCGGGACAGGACCTCTATGGCTACACCTTC. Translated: CASSLKAPGQDLYGYTF.

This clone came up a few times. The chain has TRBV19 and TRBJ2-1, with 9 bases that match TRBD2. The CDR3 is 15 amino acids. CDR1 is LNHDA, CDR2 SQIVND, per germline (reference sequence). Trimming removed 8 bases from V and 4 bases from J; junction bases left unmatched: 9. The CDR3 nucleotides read TGTGCCAGTCAAGGCGGGAGGGTTCCTTACAATGAGCAGTTCTTC. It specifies CASQGGRVPYNEQFF.

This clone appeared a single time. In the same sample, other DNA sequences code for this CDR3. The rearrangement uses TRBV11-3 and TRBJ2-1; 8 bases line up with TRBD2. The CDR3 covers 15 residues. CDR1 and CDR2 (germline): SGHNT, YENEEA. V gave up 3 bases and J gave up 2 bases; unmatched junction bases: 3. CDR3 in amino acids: CASSLSGSPYNEQFF. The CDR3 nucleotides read TGTGCCAGCAGCTTGAGCGGGAGCCCCTACAATGAGCAGTTCTTC.

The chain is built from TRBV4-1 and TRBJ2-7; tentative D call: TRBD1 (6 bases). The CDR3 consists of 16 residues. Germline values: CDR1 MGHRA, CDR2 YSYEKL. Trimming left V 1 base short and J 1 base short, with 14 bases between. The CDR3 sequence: CASSQGGHPGSYEQYF. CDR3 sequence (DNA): TGCGCCAGCAGCCAAGGGGGACATCCAGGATCCTACGAGCAGTACTTC.

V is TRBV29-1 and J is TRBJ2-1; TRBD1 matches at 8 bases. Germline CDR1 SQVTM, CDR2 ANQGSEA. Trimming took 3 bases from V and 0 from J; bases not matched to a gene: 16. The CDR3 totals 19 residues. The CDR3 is CSVEGGPDRAPSSYNEQFF. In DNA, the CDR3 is TGCAGCGTTGAGGGAGGACCGGACAGGGCCCCTAGCTCCTACAATGAGCAGTTCTTC.

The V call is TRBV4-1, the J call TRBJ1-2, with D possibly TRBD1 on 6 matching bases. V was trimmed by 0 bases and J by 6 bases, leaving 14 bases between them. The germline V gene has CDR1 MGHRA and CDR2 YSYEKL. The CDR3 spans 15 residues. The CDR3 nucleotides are TGCGCCAGCAGCCAAGATCGGGGGGGCGCGAATGGCTACACCTTC. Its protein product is CASSQDRGGANGYTF.

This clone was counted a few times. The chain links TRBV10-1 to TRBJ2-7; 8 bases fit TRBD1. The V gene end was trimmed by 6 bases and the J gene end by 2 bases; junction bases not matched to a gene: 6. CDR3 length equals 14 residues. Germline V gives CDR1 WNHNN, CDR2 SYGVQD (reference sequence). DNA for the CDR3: TGCGCCAGCAGCCCGAGGACAGGGACCTACGAGCAGTACTTC. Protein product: CASSPRTGTYEQYF.